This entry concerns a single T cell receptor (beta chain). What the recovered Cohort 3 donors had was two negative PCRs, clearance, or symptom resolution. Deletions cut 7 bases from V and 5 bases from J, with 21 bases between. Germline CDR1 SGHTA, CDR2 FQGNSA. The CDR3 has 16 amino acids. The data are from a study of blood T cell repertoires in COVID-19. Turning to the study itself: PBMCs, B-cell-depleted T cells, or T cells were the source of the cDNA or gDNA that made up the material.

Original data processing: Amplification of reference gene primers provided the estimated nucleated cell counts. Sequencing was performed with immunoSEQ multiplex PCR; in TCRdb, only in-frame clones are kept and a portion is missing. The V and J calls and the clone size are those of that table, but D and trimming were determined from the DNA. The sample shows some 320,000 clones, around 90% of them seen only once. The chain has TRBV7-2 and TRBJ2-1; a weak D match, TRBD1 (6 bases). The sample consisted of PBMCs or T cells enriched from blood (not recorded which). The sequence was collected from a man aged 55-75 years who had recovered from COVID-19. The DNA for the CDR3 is TGTGCCAGCAACACAAGGGACAAGCAACCAAACAATGAGCAGTTCTTC. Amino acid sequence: CASNTRDKQPNNEQFF.